The rows below give T cell receptor beta chains drawn from one sample of a study of blood T cell repertoires in COVID-19. Assay: immunoSEQ multiplex PCR; the TCRdb copy retains only in-frame clones and omits some. The sample records approximately 59,000 clones, around 85% being singletons. The sample was peripheral blood. The receptors shown here come from a man aged 40-49 years with active COVID-19. Both conserved end residues are part of each CDR3. The order of the fields is clone size, J gene, CDR3 length, V gene, CDR3 protein. The listing skips clone size in some rows; elsewhere it reads once, few, many or a size class.

clone_size: -; j_call: TRBJ2-7; cdr3_length: 16; v_call: TRBV9; cdr3_aa: CASSVGYLGTREEQYF
clone_size: -; j_call: TRBJ1-2; cdr3_length: 15; v_call: TRBV4-1; cdr3_aa: CASSQETGANYGYTF
clone_size: -; j_call: TRBJ2-7; cdr3_length: 16; v_call: TRBV5-6; cdr3_aa: CASSRQGLAGPYEQYF
clone_size: -; j_call: TRBJ2-7; cdr3_length: 15; v_call: TRBV10-3; cdr3_aa: CAISESGGLTYEQYF
clone_size: -; j_call: TRBJ1-1; cdr3_length: 16; v_call: TRBV5-1; cdr3_aa: CASREGPGPMNTEAFF
clone_size: -; j_call: TRBJ1-2; cdr3_length: 14; v_call: TRBV19; cdr3_aa: CASSWRVGNYGYTF
clone_size: -; j_call: TRBJ1-1; cdr3_length: 13; v_call: TRBV19; cdr3_aa: CASSQGRDTEAFF
clone_size: -; j_call: TRBJ1-1; cdr3_length: 12; v_call: TRBV7-2; cdr3_aa: CASSLALPIAFF
clone_size: -; j_call: TRBJ2-7; cdr3_length: 13; v_call: TRBV28; cdr3_aa: CASSFDRGYEQYF
clone_size: -; j_call: TRBJ2-7; cdr3_length: 11; v_call: TRBV6-5; cdr3_aa: CASGQGYEQYF
clone_size: -; j_call: TRBJ1-6; cdr3_length: 13; v_call: TRBV6-1; cdr3_aa: CASSDQTYSPLHF
clone_size: -; j_call: TRBJ1-1; cdr3_length: 12; v_call: TRBV28; cdr3_aa: CASGHRNTEAFF
clone_size: once; j_call: TRBJ2-1; cdr3_length: 11; v_call: TRBV30; cdr3_aa: CAWSVGGEQFF
clone_size: -; j_call: TRBJ1-1; cdr3_length: 14; v_call: TRBV4-1; cdr3_aa: CASSQERVGSRAFF
clone_size: -; j_call: TRBJ2-1; cdr3_length: 15; v_call: TRBV7-3; cdr3_aa: CASSHTGSSYNEQFF
clone_size: -; j_call: TRBJ1-2; cdr3_length: 13; v_call: TRBV19; cdr3_aa: CASSIGTAHGYTF
clone_size: -; j_call: TRBJ1-1; cdr3_length: 14; v_call: TRBV7-9; cdr3_aa: CASSLGQVNTEAFF
clone_size: -; j_call: TRBJ2-3; cdr3_length: 18; v_call: TRBV6-2/TRBV6-3; cdr3_aa: CASSYSSIAVLRADTQYF
clone_size: -; j_call: TRBJ2-2; cdr3_length: 11; v_call: TRBV29-1; cdr3_aa: CSVATSGELFF
clone_size: -; j_call: TRBJ1-1; cdr3_length: 12; v_call: TRBV28; cdr3_aa: CASFRMNTEAFF
clone_size: -; j_call: TRBJ2-7; cdr3_length: 16; v_call: TRBV7-4; cdr3_aa: CASSFVPADFSHEQYF
clone_size: once; j_call: TRBJ1-2; cdr3_length: 13; v_call: TRBV24-1; cdr3_aa: CATRQGERYGYTF
clone_size: -; j_call: TRBJ2-1; cdr3_length: 14; v_call: TRBV10-3; cdr3_aa: CATVSGNSYNEQFF
clone_size: -; j_call: TRBJ1-6; cdr3_length: 15; v_call: TRBV9; cdr3_aa: CASSYGQGTNSPLHF
clone_size: -; j_call: TRBJ2-4; cdr3_length: 14; v_call: TRBV9; cdr3_aa: CASSVGGAKNIQYF
clone_size: once; j_call: TRBJ2-5; cdr3_length: 16; v_call: TRBV9; cdr3_aa: CASSTRTGEVQETQYF
clone_size: -; j_call: TRBJ2-4; cdr3_length: 17; v_call: TRBV5-1; cdr3_aa: CASSLEAGGAAKNIQYF
clone_size: -; j_call: TRBJ2-3; cdr3_length: 19; v_call: TRBV10-3; cdr3_aa: CAISESEGVSPPHTDTQYF
clone_size: -; j_call: TRBJ2-1; cdr3_length: 12; v_call: TRBV24-1; cdr3_aa: CATSGTENEQFF
clone_size: -; j_call: TRBJ1-2; cdr3_length: 15; v_call: TRBV6-5; cdr3_aa: CASSDVGQGDLGYTF
clone_size: -; j_call: TRBJ1-1; cdr3_length: 16; v_call: TRBV5-1; cdr3_aa: CASSLHYLGQNTEAFF
clone_size: -; j_call: TRBJ1-5; cdr3_length: 12; v_call: TRBV7-8; cdr3_aa: CASSLQDQPQHF
clone_size: once; j_call: TRBJ2-7; cdr3_length: 15; v_call: TRBV11-2; cdr3_aa: CASSWAGTQTYEQYF
clone_size: -; j_call: TRBJ2-1; cdr3_length: 16; v_call: TRBV4-2; cdr3_aa: CASSQERTGVLAEQFF
clone_size: -; j_call: TRBJ2-1; cdr3_length: 14; v_call: TRBV28; cdr3_aa: CASLAGRSYNEQFF
clone_size: -; j_call: TRBJ2-3; cdr3_length: 17; v_call: TRBV18; cdr3_aa: CASSPLHRGRVWDTQYF
clone_size: -; j_call: TRBJ1-5; cdr3_length: 18; v_call: TRBV28; cdr3_aa: CASSSYWVQDYSNQPQHF
clone_size: -; j_call: TRBJ2-7; cdr3_length: 14; v_call: TRBV7-9; cdr3_aa: CASSPMRESHEQYF
clone_size: -; j_call: TRBJ1-2; cdr3_length: 17; v_call: TRBV5-1; cdr3_aa: CASSLVSFGWRGGGYTF
clone_size: -; j_call: TRBJ2-1; cdr3_length: 16; v_call: TRBV10-3; cdr3_aa: CAISESRAGGANEQFF
clone_size: once; j_call: TRBJ2-1; cdr3_length: 16; v_call: TRBV7-3; cdr3_aa: CASSLTSGLAYNEQFF
clone_size: -; j_call: TRBJ2-5; cdr3_length: 13; v_call: TRBV30; cdr3_aa: CAQYGRAGETQYF
clone_size: -; j_call: TRBJ1-2; cdr3_length: 15; v_call: TRBV19; cdr3_aa: CASTPTGAKDYGYTF
clone_size: -; j_call: TRBJ2-1; cdr3_length: 14; v_call: TRBV10-3; cdr3_aa: CAISLGLALNEQFF
clone_size: -; j_call: TRBJ1-4; cdr3_length: 16; v_call: TRBV4-2; cdr3_aa: CASSLTLGTGNEKLFF
clone_size: -; j_call: TRBJ2-1; cdr3_length: 13; v_call: TRBV29-1; cdr3_aa: CSAWDSRWNEQFF
clone_size: -; j_call: TRBJ1-2; cdr3_length: 15; v_call: TRBV6-5; cdr3_aa: CASSYSRTALYGYTF
clone_size: -; j_call: TRBJ1-6; cdr3_length: 14; v_call: TRBV6-5; cdr3_aa: CASSRQGANSPLHF
clone_size: -; j_call: TRBJ1-1; cdr3_length: 14; v_call: TRBV5-4; cdr3_aa: CASSYRQTNTEAFF
clone_size: -; j_call: TRBJ2-3; cdr3_length: 18; v_call: TRBV11-2; cdr3_aa: CASSLKRLAGVTGDTQYF
clone_size: -; j_call: TRBJ1-1; cdr3_length: 12; v_call: TRBV6-6; cdr3_aa: CASSDRVAEAFF
clone_size: -; j_call: TRBJ1-1; cdr3_length: 13; v_call: TRBV29-1; cdr3_aa: CSGWSSQNTEAFF
clone_size: -; j_call: TRBJ2-2; cdr3_length: 15; v_call: TRBV5-5; cdr3_aa: CASSLGTSNTGELFF
clone_size: -; j_call: TRBJ1-5; cdr3_length: 17; v_call: TRBV28; cdr3_aa: CASKATALTYSNQPQHF